The next 12 T cell receptor beta chains were all read from a single sample in a study of blood T cell repertoires in COVID-19. Sequenced by immunoSEQ multiplex PCR; TCRdb stores in-frame clones only, minus some. The sample consists of roughly 410,000 clones, 87% of them appearing once. The sample was peripheral blood. Receptors originate from a woman aged 55-70 years with COVID-19, enrolled during active disease.

V and J are TRBV5-1 and TRBJ2-7; tentatively, D is TRBD1 (6 bases). The V gene lost 2 bases and the J gene lost 6 bases, with 15 bases spanning the gap. This CDR3 region has 14 residues. Germline CDR1 and CDR2: SGHRS and YFSETQ. In DNA form, the CDR3 reads TGCGCCAGCAGCTTACAGGGCGTTGGGGGCGAGCAGTACTTC. Translating it yields CASSLQGVGGEQYF.

V is TRBV9 and J is TRBJ2-5; maybe TRBD2 (5 bases). Trimming left V 0 bases short and J 2 bases short, with 14 bases between. The CDR3 is 16 amino acids. In germline, CDR1 is SGDLS, CDR2 YYNGEE. CDR3 residues: CASSVGVGVSQETQYF. The DNA of the CDR3 is TGTGCCAGCAGCGTAGGGGTCGGGGTTTCGCAAGAGACCCAGTACTTC.

The V gene is TRBV28, the J gene TRBJ2-1, with D possibly TRBD1 on 6 matching bases. The length of the CDR3 is 14 residues. Germline V CDR1 and CDR2: MDHEN, SYDVKM. V lost 3 bases and J 16 bases, leaving 22 bases between the germline ends. The CDR3 sequence is CASSLPGAGVLIFF. The CDR3, as DNA: TGTGCCAGCAGTTTGCCTGGGGCAGGGGTCCTTATTTTCTTC.

CDR3 residues: CASSQAPDTQYF. The DNA for the CDR3 is TGTGCCAGCAGCCAAGCTCCAGATACGCAGTATTTT. The chain uses TRBV3-1 (or the pseudogene TRBV3-2) and TRBJ2-3; no reliable D call. Germline lookup yields CDR1 LGHDT and CDR2 YNNKEL (reference sequence). This CDR3 is 12 amino acids long. Trimming removed 1 base at V and 4 bases at J, with 3 bases between.

The chain is built from TRBV19 and TRBJ2-3; TRBD2 aligns across 8 bases. With 1 base clipped from V and 0 bases from J, the junction kept 12 bases outside the gene matches. CDR1 is LNHDA and CDR2 is SQIVND in the germline V gene (reference sequence). This CDR3 contains 19 residues. In nucleotides, the CDR3 is TGTGCCAGTAGTATAGCGGCGGTAGCGGGGACCTCTAGCACAGATACGCAGTATTTT. Its protein product is CASSIAAVAGTSSTDTQYF.

The chain is built from TRBV7-6 and TRBJ2-2; tentative D call: TRBD1 (6 bases). The germline V gene has CDR1 SGHVS and CDR2 FNYEAQ. The V end lost 3 bases, the J end lost 5 bases, and 22 bases lay between the germline ends. The CDR3 runs 18 residues. CDR3 region: CASSFTRWTGTTTGELFF. CDR3 DNA sequence: TGTGCCAGCAGCTTCACCCGATGGACCGGGACAACGACCGGGGAGCTGTTTTTT.

CDR3 in DNA: TGTGCCAGCAGCGTGGACAGTGAAAAACTGTTTTTT. This sequence encodes CASSVDSEKLFF. The J gene is TRBJ1-4, the V gene TRBV5-6, with a tentative D call TRBD1 (6 bases). The CDR3 spans 12 residues. Germline V lookup: CDR1 SGHDT, CDR2 YYEEEE. Trimming took 4 bases from V and 7 from J, leaving 8 bases between them.

V gene TRBV7-8 combines with J gene TRBJ1-6; 9 bases fit TRBD1. This CDR3 is built from 14 residues. In germline, CDR1 is SGHVS, CDR2 FQNEAQ. With 5 bases clipped from V and 7 bases from J, the junction kept 3 bases outside the gene matches. CDR3 nucleotides: TGTGCCAGCAGCGTCGGGACAGGGAATTCACCCCTCCACTTT. This encodes CASSVGTGNSPLHF.

This sequence joins TRBV5-5 and TRBJ1-4; D unclear. Germline V gives CDR1 SGHKS, CDR2 YYEKEE (reference sequence). Trimming shortened V by 2 bases and J by 8 bases, and 7 bases separated the two germline ends. The CDR3 loop spans 12 amino acids. The CDR3 loop is CASSFNREKLFF. CDR3 DNA: TGTGCCAGCAGCTTCAATCGGGAAAAACTGTTTTTT.

V and J are TRBV12-5 and TRBJ2-2; 9 bases are a match to TRBD1. The germline gives CDR1 LGHNT, CDR2 FRNRAP. This CDR3 is built from 14 residues. Trimming took 9 bases from V and 7 from J; bases not matched to a gene: 9. DNA of the CDR3: TGTGCTAGCTCTTCCGGGACAGGGATCGGGGAGCTGTTTTTT. This encodes CASSSGTGIGELFF. The whole variable domain, remainder taken from reference TRBV12-5 and TRBJ2-2, is DARVTQTPRHKVTEMGQEVTMRCQPILGHNTVFWYRQTMMQGLELLAYFRNRAPLDDSGMPKDRFSAEMPDATLATLKIQPSEPRDSAVYFCASSSGTGIGELFFGEGSRLTVL.

The V and J genes are TRBV2 and TRBJ2-7, with a tentative D call TRBD2 (6 bases). Deletions cut 7 bases from V and 4 bases from J, with 14 bases between. Germline CDR1 is SNHLY and CDR2 is FYNNEI. The CDR3 runs to 13 residues. CDR3 region: CASMWGGEYEQYF. The CDR3 DNA follows: TGTGCCAGCATGTGGGGCGGGGAGTACGAGCAGTACTTC.

The V gene is TRBV4-2, the J gene TRBJ1-3, with TRBD1 identical over 7 bases. Germline CDR1 LGHNA, CDR2 YNFKEQ. The CDR3 consists of 16 residues. J gave up 1 base and V 1 base, and 4 bases lay outside the gene matches. In nucleotides, the CDR3 is TGTGCCAGCAGCCAAGCGTCAGGGGGTTCTGGAAACACCATATATTTT. Its protein is CASSQASGGSGNTIYF.